A selection of T cell receptor beta chains follows, all from one sample in a study of T cells after yellow fever vaccination. TCRdb reanalysed the 5' RACE reads using MiXCR and keeps one entry per CDR3 protein. The data hold tens of thousands of distinct CDR3 sequences, with approximately 10% observed a single time. This sample comprised PBMCs, either bulk or a sorted T-cell subset (CD4+, CD8+, memory, or dextramer-sorted; not recorded which), obtained roughly 15 days after the first yellow fever vaccination. The receptors stem from a man aged 18-30 years who received the YFV17D yellow fever vaccine. Each CDR3 is given with its conserved first and last residue. The order of the fields is J gene, clone size, D gene, V gene, CDR3 DNA, CDR3 protein. A D gene is named only where the DNA matches it firmly. Clone size is given for some rows only: seen once, a few or many times, or a class if the clone is expanded.

TRBJ2-7	many	TRBD2	TRBV7-9	TGTGCCAGCAGCCGTGGGGGGGGACTCTACGAGCAGTACTTC	CASSRGGGLYEQYF
TRBJ1-2	many	TRBD1	TRBV7-2	TGTGCCAGCAGCTTACACAAACAGGGGGTTGATGGCTACACCTTC	CASSLHKQGVDGYTF
TRBJ1-6	many	NA	TRBV11-2	TGTGCCAGCAGCTTAGGAAGCTCCTATAATTCACCCCTCCACTTT	CASSLGSSYNSPLHF
TRBJ1-6	many	NA	TRBV7-2	TGTGCCAGCAGCTTAAAATACCGCATAAGCTCCTATAATTCACCCCTCCACTTT	CASSLKYRISSYNSPLHF
TRBJ1-1	NA	TRBD1	TRBV12-3/TRBV12-4	TGTGCCAGCAGCCGGGGAACAGGGGCTTCTATGAACACTGAAGCTTTCTTT	CASSRGTGASMNTEAFF
TRBJ2-1	NA	NA	TRBV7-7	TGTGCCAGCAGCAAGGAGCGGTACAATGAGCAGTTCTTC	CASSKERYNEQFF
TRBJ2-6	many	NA	TRBV28	TGTGCCAGCAGTACCCCAACTGGGGCCAACGTCCTGACTTTC	CASSTPTGANVLTF
TRBJ1-6	few	TRBD1	TRBV7-2	TGTGCCAGCAGCGATCCGGGACAGAGCTCCTATAATTCACCCCTCCACTTT	CASSDPGQSSYNSPLHF
TRBJ2-5	many	NA	TRBV3-1	TGTGCCAGCAGCCAAGTTACGTCTGAGCTGCACTTC	CASSQVTSELHF
TRBJ1-1	many	NA	TRBV7-9	TGTGCCAGCAGCCCCTTTCCAGGGGCGGGTGAAGCTTTCTTT	CASSPFPGAGEAFF
TRBJ1-5	many	NA	TRBV2	TGTGCCAGCAGACAGGGAGGGGGTCAGCCCCAGCATTTT	CASRQGGGQPQHF
TRBJ1-3	many	NA	TRBV19	TGTGCCAGTACCCCCGGGCCAGGGACCTCTGGAAACACCATATATTTT	CASTPGPGTSGNTIYF
TRBJ1-1	many	TRBD1	TRBV20-1	TGCAGTGCTAGAACAGGGGGCACTGAAGCTTTCTTT	CSARTGGTEAFF
TRBJ1-4	few	NA	TRBV18	TGTGCCAGCTCGCCGTGGGCAGGGGCTAATGAAAAACTGTTTTTT	CASSPWAGANEKLFF
TRBJ2-3	many	NA	TRBV6-1	TGTGCCAGCAGTCCAGGGGGGACTAGCACAGATACGCAGTATTTT	CASSPGGTSTDTQYF
TRBJ2-3	many	NA	TRBV18	TGTGCCAGCTCCCAACCCCCCTGGCGGACCCACACAGATACGCAGTATTTT	CASSQPPWRTHTDTQYF
TRBJ2-1	many	NA	TRBV29-1	TGCAGCGTTGGGCAGTCTAATGAGCAGTTCTTC	CSVGQSNEQFF
TRBJ2-3	many	NA	TRBV5-5	TGTGCCAGCAGCTTGGCCGTCGCCACAGATACGCAGTATTTT	CASSLAVATDTQYF
TRBJ2-3	many	NA	TRBV12-3/TRBV12-4	TGTGCCAGCAGCCCCGACGTTAATTCAGATACGCAGTATTTT	CASSPDVNSDTQYF
TRBJ1-1	many	TRBD1	TRBV12-3/TRBV12-4	TGTGCCAGCAGTCGGACAGGGGACACTGAAGCTTTCTTT	CASSRTGDTEAFF
TRBJ1-6	many	NA	TRBV7-2	TGTGCCAGCAGCTTAAGTGTGATCTCACCCCTCCACTTT	CASSLSVISPLHF
TRBJ2-7	many	TRBD1	TRBV11-2	TGTGCCAGCAGCTTACAGGGGGCAGTTTACGAGCAGTACTTC	CASSLQGAVYEQYF
TRBJ1-1	many	TRBD1	TRBV25-1	TGTGCCAGCAGTGGGACAGGGGTGGGTGAAGCTTTCTTT	CASSGTGVGEAFF